This T cell receptor (beta chain) was profiled in a study of CD8+ T cells in alopecia areata. Study-level information: Treated individuals took tofacitinib by mouth, 5 to 10 mg twice daily. Study findings and constraints: Tofacitinib did not eliminate many expanded lesional clones from scalp or blood. The study found higher clonality in lesional than normal scalp, especially in alopecia totalis/universalis. For patients receiving tofacitinib, scalp clonality and expanded CD8+ clones among the top 100 significantly decreased.

This clone was seen only a few times. Its antigen is currently unknown. Trimming cost V 2 bases and J 2 bases; bases outside gene matches: 11. The CDR3 length is 17 residues. The V gene's germline CDR1 is GTSNPN and CDR2 SVGIG (reference sequence). Treatment noted: oral pan-JAK inhibitor, 5-10 mg twice daily. Investigators isolated RNA and reverse transcribed it into cDNA to act as the sequencing template. Profiled with immunoSEQ multiplex PCR; TCRdb holds only in-frame clones, not every one. The data show 180,000 or so clones, roughly 50% seen once. This sequence originates from a human donor with alopecia areata. This sequence joins TRBV30 and TRBJ2-3, with 9 bases matching TRBD2. The source was CD4+ T cells sorted from blood, collected between weeks 55 and 65, from a patient treated with tofacitinib. The CDR3 sequence: CAWSPTGAGGLTDTQYF. The DNA of the CDR3 is TGTGCCTGGAGTCCCACGGGGGCGGGGGGGCTCACAGATACGCAGTATTTT.